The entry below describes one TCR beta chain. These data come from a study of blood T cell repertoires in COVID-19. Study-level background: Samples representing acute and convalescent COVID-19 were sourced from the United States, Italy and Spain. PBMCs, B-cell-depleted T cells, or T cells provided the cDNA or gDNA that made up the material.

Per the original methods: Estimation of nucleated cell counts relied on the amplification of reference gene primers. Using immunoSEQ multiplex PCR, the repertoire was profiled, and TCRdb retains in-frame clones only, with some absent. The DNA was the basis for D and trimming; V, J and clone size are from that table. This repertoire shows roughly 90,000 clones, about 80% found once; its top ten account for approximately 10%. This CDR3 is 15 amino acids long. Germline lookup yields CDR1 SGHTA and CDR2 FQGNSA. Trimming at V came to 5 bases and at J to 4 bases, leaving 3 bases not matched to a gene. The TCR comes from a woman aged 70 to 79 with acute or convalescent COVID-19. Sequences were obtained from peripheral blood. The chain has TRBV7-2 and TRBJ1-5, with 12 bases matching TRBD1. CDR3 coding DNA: TGTGCCAGCAGCCAGGGACAGGGGGCTAATCAGCCCCAGCATTTT. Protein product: CASSQGQGANQPQHF.